Sequencing of this T cell receptor (beta chain) was carried out in a study of cytomegalovirus exposure and HLA in healthy donors. Across the whole study: Within an early data release were roughly 90 million unique TCRs drawn from HLA-typed donors.

The germline gives CDR1 MNHEY, CDR2 SMNVEV (reference sequence). Trimming stripped 2 bases from V and 5 bases from J, with 13 bases between. The CDR3 is 14 amino acids. Comment on this clone: Its antigen is currently unknown. Other DNA sequences in the same sample also yield this CDR3.

PCR primers comprised 60 Vbeta and 13 Jbeta primers. The protocol was immunoSEQ multiplex PCR, while the TCRdb copy is restricted to in-frame clones and leaves out a portion. The top ten hold 1.9% of the sample, which has roughly 120,000 clones, over 65% seen once. Overall study results and limits: The study recorded some 160 TCR beta chains that were cytomegalovirus-associated.

This TCR was sampled from a man in his forties or fifties in good health and CMV-seronegative. The sequenced material came from PBMCs. J is TRBJ2-7 and V is TRBV27; D may be TRBD1 (7 bases). The CDR3 protein is CASSLGSGGHEQYF. CDR3 in DNA: TGTGCCAGCAGTTTAGGGTCAGGGGGGCACGAGCAGTACTTC.